This TCR beta chain is from a study of blood T cell repertoires in COVID-19. The assay was immunoSEQ multiplex PCR, and TCRdb's table has in-frame clones only and misses some. The sample has 250,000 to 300,000 clones, 84% seen once. CDR1 is SGHRS and CDR2 is YFSETQ in the germline V gene. V lost 3 bases to trimming and J lost 3 bases; unmatched junction nucleotides: 7. The CDR3 is 15 amino acids. The sequence derives from a man younger than 40 with acute COVID-19. The rearrangement uses TRBV5-1 and TRBJ2-5; 8 bases map to TRBD2. Material: PBMCs or T cells enriched from blood (not recorded which). CDR3 sequence: CASSSLAVMKETQYF. The CDR3 coding sequence is TGCGCCAGCAGCTCACTAGCGGTGATGAAAGAGACCCAGTACTTC.